The clone carrying this T cell receptor beta chain was observed at least ten times. Its antigen is unknown. A read error may produce the germline difference seen at one junction end. The length of the CDR3 is 16 residues. This entry comes from a study of response to subunit inactivated influenza vaccine. General observations from the study: Authors suggested few new T cells are recruited by each seasonal influenza vaccination.

TCRdb itself ran the RT-PCR reads through MiXCR, one entry per CDR3 protein. The sample carries 750,000 to 850,000 distinct CDR3 sequences, around 20% recorded once. This specimen was PBMCs from blood, taken more than 4 days after vaccination. The chain has TRBV12-3 or TRBV12-4 and TRBJ1-5, with TRBD1 matching over 7 bases. The sequence came from a man over 45 who received an inactivated influenza vaccine. CDR3 region: CASTLSGGRSNQPQHF. The CDR3 DNA reads as TGTGCCAGCACTTTATCAGGGGGAAGGAGCAATCAGCCCCAGCATTTT.